The T cell receptor (beta chain) under discussion was sequenced for a study of blood T cells in healthy people across ages. Study outcomes and limitations: Both higher diversity and more naive CD4+ cells marked long-lived donors when set against aged donors.

A sample-barcoded 5' primer and a J-beta primer mix were used in a second PCR of roughly 7 to 12 cycles. TCRdb used MiXCR to reprocess the 5' RACE reads, holding one entry per CDR3 protein. The sample lists 800,000 to 950,000 distinct CDR3 sequences, 25% to 30% occurring once. As regards this clonotype: What it recognizes is unknown.

This CDR3 is built from 14 residues. V lost 4 bases to trimming and J lost 9 bases; unmatched junction nucleotides: 2. Looked up from germline, CDR1 is SGHTA and CDR2 is FQGTGA. Donors were systemically healthy Caucasian individuals from Russia aged about 6 to 95 years. The sample was also linked to a second study, of T cells of mothers and their children. That report notes: Nine systemically healthy Caucasian donors: three mothers, six children. The cDNA synthesis received all extracted RNA, at approximately 1.5 ug per 15 ul.

The V gene is TRBV7-3, the J gene TRBJ2-3, with 15 nucleotides matching TRBD2. This TCR came from a woman in her 40s in good health. Specimen: blood. The CDR3 region is CASSSGLAGGTQYF. In DNA form, the CDR3 reads TGTGCCAGCAGCTCCGGACTAGCGGGGGGGACGCAGTATTTT.